This T cell receptor (beta chain) originates from a study of low-dose radiotherapy and immunotherapy resistance in tumors. Study details: 1 Gy per fraction was delivered to Cohort 2 every two weeks, for 13 Gy total over 26 weeks.

The time point here: before trial treatment. The V gene end was trimmed by 4 bases and the J gene end by 7 bases; junction bases not matched to a gene: 11. Germline V gene lookup returns CDR1 SGHRS and CDR2 YFSETQ. This CDR3 spans 16 amino acids. Both TCRalpha and TCRbeta chains were reverse transcribed with V-gene-specific primers. The authors ran around 18 PCR cycles to amplify TCRs with a constant-region primer and V-primer adapter. TCRdb reprocessed the reads with MiXCR, giving one entry per CDR3 protein. This table holds under 90,000 distinct CDR3 sequences, 18% found once. Ten or more counts support this clonotype.

Sequenced material: PBMCs, taken before treatment. The clonotype originates from a male donor with prostate cancer. The genes are TRBV5-1 and TRBJ1-6; 7 positions match TRBD1. CDR3 in amino acids: CASSASRQGLNSPLHF. The DNA for the CDR3 is TGCGCCAGCAGCGCCAGCCGACAGGGTTTGAATTCACCCCTCCACTTT. Variable domain in full (rest from reference TRBV5-1 and TRBJ1-6): KAGVTQTPRYLIKTRGQQVTLSCSPISGHRSVSWYQQTPGQGLQFLFEYFSETQRNKGNFPGRFSGRQFSNSRSEMNVSTLELGDSALYLCASSASRQGLNSPLHFGNGTRLTVT.